This TCR beta chain came from a study of long-term antiretroviral therapy in people with HIV. As for the study in general: The immediate-ART recommendation dates to 2015, and the earliest samples predate it by about a decade. Study-wide points: Versus controls, repertoires in people with HIV had narrower CDR3 length ranges. Transplant-donor-level diversity was not reached after ART, though diversity increased.

This CDR3 has 12 residues. From germline, CDR1 is MGHDK and CDR2 SYGVNS. Between the trimmed V and J ends, which lost 8 bases and 4 bases, there was a span of 11 bases. Runs used v3.0 of the immunoSEQ assay and were done at survey level. Only in-frame clones appear in the TCRdb table, and some are missing; sequencing was by immunoSEQ multiplex PCR. The sample has some 25,000 clones, 70% to 90% seen once. Comments on this clone: Its specificity is not known.

The J gene is TRBJ1-2, the V gene TRBV25-1; D unclear. Source: unsorted PBMCs, taken 1.2 years after starting antiretroviral therapy. This TCR came from a man aged 45-60 years with HIV. CDR3 amino acids: CASGSRTYGYTF. The DNA for the CDR3 is TGTGCCAGCGGATCGCGGACCTATGGCTACACCTTC.